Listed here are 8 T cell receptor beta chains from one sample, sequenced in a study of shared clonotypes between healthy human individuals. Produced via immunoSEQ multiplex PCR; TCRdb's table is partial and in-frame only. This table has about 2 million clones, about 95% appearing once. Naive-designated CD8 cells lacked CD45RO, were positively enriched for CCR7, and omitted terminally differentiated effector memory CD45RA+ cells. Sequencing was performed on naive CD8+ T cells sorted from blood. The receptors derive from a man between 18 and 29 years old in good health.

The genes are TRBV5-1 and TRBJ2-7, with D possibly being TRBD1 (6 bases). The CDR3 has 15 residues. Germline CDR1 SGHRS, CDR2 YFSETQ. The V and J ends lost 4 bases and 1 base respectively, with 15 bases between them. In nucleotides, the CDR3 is TGCGCCAGCAGCCCAGGGGACCCCCTATCCTACGAGCAGTACTTC. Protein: CASSPGDPLSYEQYF.

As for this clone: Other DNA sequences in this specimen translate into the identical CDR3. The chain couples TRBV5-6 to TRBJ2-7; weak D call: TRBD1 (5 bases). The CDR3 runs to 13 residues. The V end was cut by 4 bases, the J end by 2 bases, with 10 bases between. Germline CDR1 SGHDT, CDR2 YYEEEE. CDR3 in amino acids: CASSLSGTYEQYF. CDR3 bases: TGTGCCAGCAGCCTCTCAGGGACCTACGAGCAGTACTTC. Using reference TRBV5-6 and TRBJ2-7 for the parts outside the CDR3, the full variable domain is DAGVTQSPTHLIKTRGQQVTLRCSPKSGHDTVSWYQQALGQGPQFIFQYYEEEERQRGNFPDRFSGHQFPNYSSELNVNALLLGDSALYLCASSLSGTYEQYFGPGTRLTVT.

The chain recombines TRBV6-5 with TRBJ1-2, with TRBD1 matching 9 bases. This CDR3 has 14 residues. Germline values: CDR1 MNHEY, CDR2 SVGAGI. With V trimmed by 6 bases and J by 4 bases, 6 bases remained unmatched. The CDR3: CASSTGGTVYGYTF. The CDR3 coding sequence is TGTGCCAGCAGCACAGGGGGCACCGTCTATGGCTACACCTTC.

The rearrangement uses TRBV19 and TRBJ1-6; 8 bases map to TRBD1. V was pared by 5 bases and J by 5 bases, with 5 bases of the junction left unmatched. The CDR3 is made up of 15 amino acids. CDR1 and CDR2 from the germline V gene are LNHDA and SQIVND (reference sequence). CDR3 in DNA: TGTGCCAGTAGTTACGGGACAGGAGATAATTCACCCCTCCACTTT. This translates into CASSYGTGDNSPLHF.

CDR3 region: CASSADRGFTDTQYF. CDR3 coding DNA: TGTGCCAGTAGTGCGGACAGGGGATTCACAGATACGCAGTATTTT. This chain links TRBV19 with TRBJ2-3, with TRBD1 matching 9 bases. Germline loops: CDR1 LNHDA, CDR2 SQIVND (reference sequence). The CDR3 is 15 amino acids. Losses at the gene ends were 5 bases for V and 2 bases for J; bases not matched to a gene: 5. Based on the CDR3 plus reference TRBV19 and TRBJ2-3, the full variable domain is DGGITQSPKYLFRKEGQNVTLSCEQNLNHDAMYWYRQDPGQGLRLIYYSQIVNDFQKGDIAEGYSVSREKKESFPLTVTSAQKNPTAFYLCASSADRGFTDTQYFGPGTRLTVL.

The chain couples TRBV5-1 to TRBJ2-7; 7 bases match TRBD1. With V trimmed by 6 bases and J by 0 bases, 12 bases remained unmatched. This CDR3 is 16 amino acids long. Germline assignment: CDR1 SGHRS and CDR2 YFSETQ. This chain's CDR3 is CASTPTGTEISYEQYF. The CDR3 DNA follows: TGCGCCAGCACCCCCACCGGGACAGAAATCTCCTACGAGCAGTACTTC.

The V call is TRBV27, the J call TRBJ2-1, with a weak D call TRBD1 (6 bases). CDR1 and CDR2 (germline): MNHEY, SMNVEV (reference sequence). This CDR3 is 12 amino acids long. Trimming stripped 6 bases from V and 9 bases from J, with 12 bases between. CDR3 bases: TGTGCCAGCAGCCAGGGGACCTTTGAGCAGTTCTTC. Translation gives CASSQGTFEQFF.

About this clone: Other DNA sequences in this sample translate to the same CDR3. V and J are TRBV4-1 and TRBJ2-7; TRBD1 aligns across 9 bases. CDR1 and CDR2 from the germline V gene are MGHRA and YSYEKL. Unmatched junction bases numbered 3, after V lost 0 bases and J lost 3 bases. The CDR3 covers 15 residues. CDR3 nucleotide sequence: TGCGCCAGCAGCCAAGAAGGGACAGGGAGCTACGAGCAGTACTTC. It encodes CASSQEGTGSYEQYF.